One and the same sample provided the 4 T cell receptor beta chains below, sequenced in a study of somatic mutations in cytotoxic T cells in rheumatoid arthritis. TCRdb's copy holds only in-frame clones and misses some; the assay was immunoSEQ multiplex PCR. The sample has around 15,000 clones; 75% to 80% are singletons. The sequencing input was CD8+ T cells sorted from blood. All receptors derive from an adult with rheumatoid arthritis.

The J gene is TRBJ2-1, the V gene TRBV13; 9 bases line up with TRBD1. Germline CDR1 PRHDT, CDR2 FYEKMQ (reference sequence). CDR3 size: 15 residues. Trimming at V came to 5 bases and at J to 7 bases, leaving 9 bases not matched to a gene. As DNA, the CDR3 is TGTGCCAGCAGCCCGCGACAGGGGGGTGGTAATGAGCAGTTCTTC. Its protein product is CASSPRQGGGNEQFF.

This chain uses TRBV4-3 with TRBJ2-7; 7 bases line up with TRBD1. Per germline, CDR1 LGHNA and CDR2 YSLEER. V lost 0 bases, J lost 6 bases, and 8 bases stayed unmatched. CDR3 size: 15 residues. The CDR3 reads CASSQETGQVLEQYF. The CDR3 nucleotides are TGCGCCAGCAGCCAAGAGACAGGGCAGGTTCTCGAGCAGTACTTC.

The chain recombines TRBV11-3 with TRBJ2-7; D possibly corresponds to TRBD1 (5 bases). The V end was cut by 2 bases, the J end by 1 base, with 12 bases between. Germline CDR1 is SGHNT and CDR2 is YENEEA. CDR3 length equals 15 residues. The CDR3 sequence is CASSLPERGSYEQYF. CDR3 in DNA: TGTGCCAGCAGCTTACCGGAAAGGGGATCCTACGAGCAGTACTTC.

The chain combines TRBV7-2 with TRBJ1-3; D may be TRBD1 (5 bases). Per the germline V gene, CDR1 is SGHTA and CDR2 is FQGNSA. CDR3 size: 14 residues. The V gene lost 2 bases and the J gene lost 6 bases, with 11 bases spanning the gap. CDR3 residues: CASSLRGVENTIYF. CDR3 in DNA: TGTGCCAGCAGCTTACGGGGGGTAGAAAACACCATATATTTT.